This T cell receptor (beta chain) is drawn from a study of glioma-infiltrating T cells. Points from the study as a whole: Signature shared blood CDR3 motifs were enriched in low-divergence and depleted in high-divergence patients. Tissue-blood divergence was below expectation in non-neoplastic patients, above in gliomas. Only very few CDR3 sequences appeared in both tissue and blood.

With 0 bases removed from V and 4 bases from J, the gap between germline ends came to 10 bases. Germline CDR1 reads SGHRS; CDR2 reads YFSETQ. The CDR3 length is 15 residues. The iRepertoire nested amplicon-rescue multiplex PCR amplified TCR alpha and beta CDR3s from RNA. TCRdb fed the multiplex PCR reads into MiXCR, producing one record per CDR3 protein. The sample has fewer than 500,000 distinct CDR3 sequences, 41% seen once. Details on this clonotype: Its antigen is not known.

The sequence was obtained from a human donor with low-grade glioma or glioblastoma, undergoing nonglioma brain surgery, or in good health (not recorded which). The rearrangement links TRBV5-1 to TRBJ2-2; no firm D call. What was sequenced was glioma tissue, nonneoplastic brain tissue, or PBMCs (not recorded which). Written as DNA, the CDR3 is TGCGCCAGCAGCTTGGCGGACGGCGGCACCGGGGAGCTGTTTTTT. It codes for CASSLADGGTGELFF.